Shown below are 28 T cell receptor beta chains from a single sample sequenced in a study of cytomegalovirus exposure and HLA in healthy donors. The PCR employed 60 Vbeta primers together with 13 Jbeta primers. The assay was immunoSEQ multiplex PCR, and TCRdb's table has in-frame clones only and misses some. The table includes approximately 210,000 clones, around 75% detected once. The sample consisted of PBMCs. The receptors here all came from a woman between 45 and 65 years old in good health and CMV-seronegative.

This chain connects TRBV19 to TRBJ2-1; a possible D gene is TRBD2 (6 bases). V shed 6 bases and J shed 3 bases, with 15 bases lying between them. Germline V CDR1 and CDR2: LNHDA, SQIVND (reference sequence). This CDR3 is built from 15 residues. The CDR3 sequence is CASRLNSGHYNEQFF. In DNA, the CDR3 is TGTGCCAGTAGGCTTAATAGCGGACACTACAATGAGCAGTTCTTC.

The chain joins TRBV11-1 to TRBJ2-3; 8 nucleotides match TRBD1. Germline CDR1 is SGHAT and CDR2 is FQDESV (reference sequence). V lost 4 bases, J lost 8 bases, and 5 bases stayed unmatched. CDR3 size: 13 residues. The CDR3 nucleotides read TGTGCCAGCAGCTCGACAGGGGATACTACGCAGTATTTT. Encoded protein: CASSSTGDTTQYF. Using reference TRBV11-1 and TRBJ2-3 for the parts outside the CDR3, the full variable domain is EAEVAQSPRYKITEKSQAVAFWCDPISGHATLYWYRQILGQGPELLVQFQDESVVDDSQLPKDRFSAERLKGVDSTLKIQPAELGDSAMYLCASSSTGDTTQYFGPGTRLTVL.

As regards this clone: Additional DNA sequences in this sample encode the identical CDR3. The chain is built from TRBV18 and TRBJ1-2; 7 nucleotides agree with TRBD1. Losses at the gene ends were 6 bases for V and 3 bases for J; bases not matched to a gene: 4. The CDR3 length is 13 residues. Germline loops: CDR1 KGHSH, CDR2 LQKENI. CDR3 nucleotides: TGTGCCAGCTCCCCCGGGACAGACTATGGCTACACCTTC. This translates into CASSPGTDYGYTF.

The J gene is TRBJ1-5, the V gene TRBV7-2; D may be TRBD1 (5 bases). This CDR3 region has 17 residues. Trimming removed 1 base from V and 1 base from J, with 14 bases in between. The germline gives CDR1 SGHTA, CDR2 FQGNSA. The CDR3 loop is CASSLGTRKGSNQPQHF. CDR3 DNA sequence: TGTGCCAGCAGCTTAGGGACACGGAAGGGAAGCAATCAGCCCCAGCATTTT. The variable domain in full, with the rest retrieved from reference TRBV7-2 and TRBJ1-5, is GAGVSQSPSNKVTEKGKDVELRCDPISGHTALYWYRQSLGQGLEFLIYFQGNSAPDKSGLPSDRFSAERTGGSVSTLTIQRTQQEDSAVYLCASSLGTRKGSNQPQHFGDGTRLSIL.

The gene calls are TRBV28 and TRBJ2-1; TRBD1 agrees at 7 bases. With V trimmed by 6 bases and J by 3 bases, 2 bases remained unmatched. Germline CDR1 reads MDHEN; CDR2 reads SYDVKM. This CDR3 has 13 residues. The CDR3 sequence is CASRRDSYNEQFF. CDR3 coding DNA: TGTGCCAGCAGGAGGGACAGCTACAATGAGCAGTTCTTC. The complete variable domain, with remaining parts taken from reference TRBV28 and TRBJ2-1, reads DVKVTQSSRYLVKRTGEKVFLECVQDMDHENMFWYRQDPGLGLRLIYFSYDVKMKEKGDIPEGYSVSREKKERFSLILESASTNQTSMYLCASRRDSYNEQFFGPGTRLTVL.

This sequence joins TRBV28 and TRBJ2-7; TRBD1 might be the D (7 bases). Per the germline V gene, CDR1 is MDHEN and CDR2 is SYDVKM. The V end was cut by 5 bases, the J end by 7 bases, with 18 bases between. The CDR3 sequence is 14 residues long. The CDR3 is CASSPARGVREQYF. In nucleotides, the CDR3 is TGTGCCAGCAGTCCGGCCAGGGGGGTGCGGGAGCAGTACTTC.

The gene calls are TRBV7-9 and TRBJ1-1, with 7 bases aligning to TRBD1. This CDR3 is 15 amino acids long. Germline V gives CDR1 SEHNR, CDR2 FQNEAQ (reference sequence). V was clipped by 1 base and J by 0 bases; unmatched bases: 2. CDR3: CASSLGDRVNTEAFF. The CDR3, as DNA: TGTGCCAGCAGCTTAGGTGACAGGGTGAACACTGAAGCTTTCTTT.

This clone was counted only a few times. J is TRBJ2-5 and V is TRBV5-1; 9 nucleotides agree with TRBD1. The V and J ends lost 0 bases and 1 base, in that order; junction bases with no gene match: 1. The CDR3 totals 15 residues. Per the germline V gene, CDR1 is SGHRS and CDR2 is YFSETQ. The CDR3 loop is CASSLEDRGQETQYF. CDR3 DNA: TGCGCCAGCAGCTTGGAGGACAGGGGCCAAGAGACCCAGTACTTC.

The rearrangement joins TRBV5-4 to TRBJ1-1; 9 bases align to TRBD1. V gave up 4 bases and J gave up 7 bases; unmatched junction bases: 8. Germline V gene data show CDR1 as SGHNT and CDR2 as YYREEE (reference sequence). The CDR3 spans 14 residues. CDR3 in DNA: TGTGCCAGCAGCGGCGGAGGGACAGGGATTGAAGCTTTCTTT. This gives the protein CASSGGGTGIEAFF.

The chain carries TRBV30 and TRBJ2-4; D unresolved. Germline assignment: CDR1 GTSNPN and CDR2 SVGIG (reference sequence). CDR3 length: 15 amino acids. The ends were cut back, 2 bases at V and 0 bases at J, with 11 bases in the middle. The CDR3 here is CAWSITDLAKNIQYF. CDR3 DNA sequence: TGTGCCTGGAGTATTACAGATTTAGCCAAAAACATTCAGTACTTC.

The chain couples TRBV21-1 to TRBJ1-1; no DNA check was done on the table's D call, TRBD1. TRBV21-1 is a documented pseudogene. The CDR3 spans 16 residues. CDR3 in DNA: TGTGCCAGCAGCCCCCCTTGGGACAGTAGTTTAACTGAAGCTTTCTTT. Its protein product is CASSPPWDSSLTEAFF.

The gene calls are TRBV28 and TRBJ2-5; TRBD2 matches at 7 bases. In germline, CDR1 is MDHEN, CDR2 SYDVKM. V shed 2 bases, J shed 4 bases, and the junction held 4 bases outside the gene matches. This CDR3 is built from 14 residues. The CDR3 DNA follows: TGTGCCAGCAGTTTAGCGGGAGTTGTAGAGACCCAGTACTTC. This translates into CASSLAGVVETQYF.

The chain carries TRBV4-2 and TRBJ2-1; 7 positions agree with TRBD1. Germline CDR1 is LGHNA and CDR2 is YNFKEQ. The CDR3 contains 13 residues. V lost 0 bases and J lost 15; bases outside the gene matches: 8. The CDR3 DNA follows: TGTGCCAGCAGCCAAGAGGCCAGGGGGTTTCCGTTCTTC. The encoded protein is CASSQEARGFPFF.

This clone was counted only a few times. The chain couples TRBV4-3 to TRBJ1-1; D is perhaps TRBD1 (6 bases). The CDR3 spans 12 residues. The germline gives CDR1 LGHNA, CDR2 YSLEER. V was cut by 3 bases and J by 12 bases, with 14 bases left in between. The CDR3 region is CASSHQQGASFF. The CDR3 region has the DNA TGCGCCAGCAGCCATCAACAGGGAGCGTCTTTCTTT.

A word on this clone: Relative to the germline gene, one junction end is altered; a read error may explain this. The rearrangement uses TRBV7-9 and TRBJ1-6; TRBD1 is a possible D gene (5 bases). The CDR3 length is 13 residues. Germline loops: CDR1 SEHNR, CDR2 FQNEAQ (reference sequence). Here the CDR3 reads CSSTLDISSPLHF. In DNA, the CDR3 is TGTTCCAGCACCCTGGACATTAGTTCACCCCTCCACTTT.

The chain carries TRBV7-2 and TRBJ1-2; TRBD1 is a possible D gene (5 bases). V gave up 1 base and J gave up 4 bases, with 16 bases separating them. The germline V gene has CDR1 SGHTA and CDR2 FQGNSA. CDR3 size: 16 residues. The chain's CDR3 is CASSLGGTSGVYGYTF. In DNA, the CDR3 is TGTGCCAGCAGCTTAGGAGGGACTTCAGGAGTCTATGGCTACACCTTC.

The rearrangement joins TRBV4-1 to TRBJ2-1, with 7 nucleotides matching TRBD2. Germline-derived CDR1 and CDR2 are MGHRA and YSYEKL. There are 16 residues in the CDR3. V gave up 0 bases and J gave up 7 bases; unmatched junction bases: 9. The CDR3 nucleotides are TGCGCCAGCAGCCAAGAATGGGCTAGCGGTCGGAATGAGCAGTTCTTC. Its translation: CASSQEWASGRNEQFF.

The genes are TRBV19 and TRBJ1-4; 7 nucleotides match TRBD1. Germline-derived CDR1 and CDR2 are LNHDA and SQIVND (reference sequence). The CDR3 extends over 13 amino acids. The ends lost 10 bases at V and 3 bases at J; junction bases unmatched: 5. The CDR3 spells CATSDRANEKLFF. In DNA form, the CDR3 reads TGTGCCACCTCCGACAGGGCTAATGAAAAACTGTTTTTT.

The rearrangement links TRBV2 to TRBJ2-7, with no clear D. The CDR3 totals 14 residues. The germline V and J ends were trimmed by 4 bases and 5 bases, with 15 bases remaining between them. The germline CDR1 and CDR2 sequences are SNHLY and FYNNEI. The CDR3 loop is CASSVSQVGNEQYF. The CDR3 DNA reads TGTGCCAGCAGTGTTTCCCAGGTTGGAAACGAGCAGTACTTC.

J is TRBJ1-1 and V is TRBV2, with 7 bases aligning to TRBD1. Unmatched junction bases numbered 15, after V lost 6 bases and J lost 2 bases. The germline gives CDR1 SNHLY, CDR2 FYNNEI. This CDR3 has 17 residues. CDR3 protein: CASRWGEGAGRNTEAFF. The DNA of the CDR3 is TGTGCCAGCAGGTGGGGAGAGGGGGCAGGTAGAAACACTGAAGCTTTCTTT.

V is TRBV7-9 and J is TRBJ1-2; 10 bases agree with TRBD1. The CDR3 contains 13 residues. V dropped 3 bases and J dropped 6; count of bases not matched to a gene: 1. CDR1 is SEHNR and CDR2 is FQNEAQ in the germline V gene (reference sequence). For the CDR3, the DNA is TGTGCCAGCAGCTTCGGGACAGGGGATGGCTACACCTTC. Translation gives CASSFGTGDGYTF. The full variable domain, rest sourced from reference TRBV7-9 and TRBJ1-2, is DTGVSQNPRHKITKRGQNVTFRCDPISEHNRLYWYRQTLGQGPEFLTYFQNEAQLEKSRLLSDRFSAERPKGSFSTLEIQRTEQGDSAMYLCASSFGTGDGYTFGSGTRLTVV.

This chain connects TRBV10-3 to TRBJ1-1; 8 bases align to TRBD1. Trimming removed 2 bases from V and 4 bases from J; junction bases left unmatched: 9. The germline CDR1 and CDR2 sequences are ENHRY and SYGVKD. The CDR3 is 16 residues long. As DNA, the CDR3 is TGTGCCATCAGTGAGACAGCAGGGGGCGCGCTCACTGAAGCTTTCTTT. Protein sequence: CAISETAGGALTEAFF.

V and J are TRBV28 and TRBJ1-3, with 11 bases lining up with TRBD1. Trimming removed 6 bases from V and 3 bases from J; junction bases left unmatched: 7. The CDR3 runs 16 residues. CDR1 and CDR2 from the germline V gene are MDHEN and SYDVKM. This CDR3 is CASRPSGTGGGNTIYF. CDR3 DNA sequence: TGTGCCAGCAGGCCCTCCGGGACAGGGGGTGGAAACACCATATATTTT.

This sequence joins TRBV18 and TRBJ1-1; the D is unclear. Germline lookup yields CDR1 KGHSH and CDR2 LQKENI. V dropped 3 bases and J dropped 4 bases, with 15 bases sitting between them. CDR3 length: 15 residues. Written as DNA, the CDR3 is TGTGCCAGCTCACCGGTCCTCGGAGGTGTCACTGAAGCTTTCTTT. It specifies CASSPVLGGVTEAFF. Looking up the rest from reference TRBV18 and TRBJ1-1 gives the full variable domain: NAGVMQNPRHLVRRRGQEARLRCSPMKGHSHVYWYRQLPEEGLKFMVYLQKENIIDESGMPKERFSAEFPKEGPSILRIQQVVRGDSAAYFCASSPVLGGVTEAFFGQGTRLTVV.

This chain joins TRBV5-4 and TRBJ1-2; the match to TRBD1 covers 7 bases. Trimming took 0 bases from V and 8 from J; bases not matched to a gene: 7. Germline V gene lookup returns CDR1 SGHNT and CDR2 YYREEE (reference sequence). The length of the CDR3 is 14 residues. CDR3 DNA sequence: TGTGCCAGCAGCTTGGGAGGGGGCGACAGGGGCTACACCTTC. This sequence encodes CASSLGGGDRGYTF.

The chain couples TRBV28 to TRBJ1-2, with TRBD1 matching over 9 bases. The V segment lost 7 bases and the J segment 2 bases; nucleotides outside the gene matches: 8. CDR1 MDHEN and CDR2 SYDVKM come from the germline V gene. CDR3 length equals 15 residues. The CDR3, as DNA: TGTGCCAGCATATCACCCGGGACAGGGAACTATGGCTACACCTTC. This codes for CASISPGTGNYGYTF.

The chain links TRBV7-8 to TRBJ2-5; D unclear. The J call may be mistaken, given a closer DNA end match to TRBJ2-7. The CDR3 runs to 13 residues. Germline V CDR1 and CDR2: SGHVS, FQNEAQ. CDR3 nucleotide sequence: TGTGCCAGCAGCTTCCGGGTTTCCTACGAGCAGTACTTC. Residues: CASSFRVSYEQYF.

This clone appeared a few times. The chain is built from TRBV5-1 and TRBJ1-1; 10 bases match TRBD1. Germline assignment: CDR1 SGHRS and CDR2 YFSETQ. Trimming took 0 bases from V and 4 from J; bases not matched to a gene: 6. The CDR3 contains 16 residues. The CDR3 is CASSLGPGQGSTEAFF. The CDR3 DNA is TGCGCCAGCAGCTTGGGGCCGGGACAGGGGAGCACTGAAGCTTTCTTT.